A single sample gave rise to the 14 T cell receptor beta chains below, sequenced in a study of blood T cell repertoires in COVID-19. Produced via immunoSEQ multiplex PCR; TCRdb's table is partial and in-frame only. Of under 300,000 clones in the sample, 70% to 85% were seen once. Sequencing was carried out using peripheral blood. The source is a woman aged 40 to 50 with active or convalescent COVID-19.

The rearrangement uses TRBV5-1 and TRBJ2-3; 7 bases line up with TRBD2. Unmatched junction bases numbered 7, after V lost 4 bases and J lost 2 bases. Per the germline V gene, CDR1 is SGHRS and CDR2 is YFSETQ. This CDR3 has 15 amino acids. The chain's CDR3 is CASSQFGGNTDTQYF. CDR3 nucleotide sequence: TGCGCCAGCAGCCAATTCGGGGGGAACACAGATACGCAGTATTTT.

This rearrangement joins TRBV24-1 to TRBJ1-1; D is perhaps TRBD1 (5 bases). There are 13 residues in the CDR3. Trimming pared 2 bases from V and 11 bases from J, leaving 14 bases between. The germline gives CDR1 KGHDR, CDR2 SFDVKD. CDR3 protein: CATSDSLLGGAFF. CDR3 DNA: TGTGCCACCAGTGATTCGTTACTGGGGGGGGCTTTCTTT.

This chain uses TRBV29-1 with TRBJ2-1; 8 nucleotides match TRBD2. Germline V gene sequence: CDR1 SQVTM, CDR2 ANQGSEA. J lost 8 bases, V lost 3 bases, and 6 bases had no gene match. The CDR3 consists of 13 residues. The CDR3 sequence: CSVDSGAQDEQFF. The CDR3 bases are TGCAGCGTTGATAGCGGGGCCCAGGATGAGCAGTTCTTC.

The chain combines TRBV29-1 with TRBJ1-2; 7 nucleotides match TRBD1. The CDR3 loop spans 14 amino acids. Germline loops: CDR1 SQVTM, CDR2 ANQGSEA. V trimming: 4 bases; J trimming: 1 base; junction bases outside the gene matches: 6. The CDR3 here is CSVAPTGDNYGYTF. The CDR3 DNA is TGCAGCGTTGCGCCTACAGGGGATAACTATGGCTACACCTTC.

Points on this clone: The same CDR3 can be traced to other DNA sequences in this sample. The J gene is TRBJ1-2, the V gene TRBV3-1 (or the pseudogene TRBV3-2), with no clear D. V gave up 0 bases and J gave up 2 bases, with 10 bases separating them. The CDR3 is made up of 15 amino acids. Per germline, CDR1 LGHDT and CDR2 YNNKEL (reference sequence). CDR3 sequence reads: CASSQDQALNYGYTF. Here the CDR3 DNA reads TGTGCCAGCAGCCAAGATCAGGCGTTGAACTATGGCTACACCTTC.

The chain is built from TRBV6-5 and TRBJ1-4; weak D call: TRBD1 (5 bases). V dropped 6 bases and J dropped 7 bases, with 15 bases sitting between them. This CDR3 comprises 14 residues. Germline values: CDR1 MNHEY, CDR2 SVGAGI. The CDR3 reads CASSGQGQSEKLFF. The CDR3 nucleotides read TGTGCCAGCAGCGGGCAGGGTCAGTCTGAAAAACTGTTTTTT.

The chain joins TRBV4-1 to TRBJ2-1, with 8 nucleotides matching TRBD1. Germline CDR1 MGHRA, CDR2 YSYEKL. V lost 4 bases, J lost 10 bases, and 9 bases stayed unmatched. The length of the CDR3 is 14 residues. In DNA form, the CDR3 reads TGCGCCAGCAGCCGAGGACAGGGTCTACGGGAGCAGTTCTTC. Its translation: CASSRGQGLREQFF.

This chain joins TRBV10-2 and TRBJ1-2; 7 bases map to TRBD1. V was clipped by 3 bases and J by 3 bases; unmatched bases: 7. Looked up from germline, CDR1 is WSHSY and CDR2 is SAAADI. The CDR3 length is 15 residues. The CDR3 loop reads CASSEFRQGDYGYTF. The CDR3 region has the DNA TGCGCCAGCAGTGAATTCCGACAGGGAGACTATGGCTACACCTTC.

The gene calls are TRBV11-3 and TRBJ1-1; D perhaps matches TRBD1 (5 bases). The germline CDR1 and CDR2 sequences are SGHNT and YENEEA. Trimming stripped 1 base from V and 8 bases from J, with 14 bases between. This CDR3 is 14 amino acids long. The chain's CDR3 is CASSLGQGRGEAFF. CDR3 bases: TGTGCCAGCAGCTTAGGTCAGGGTAGGGGCGAAGCTTTCTTT.

This chain links TRBV3-1 (or the pseudogene TRBV3-2) with TRBJ1-6; D may be TRBD1 (5 bases). The CDR3 spans 17 residues. CDR1 LGHDT and CDR2 YNNKEL come from the germline V gene (reference sequence). The V and J ends lost 0 bases and 0 bases respectively, with 9 bases between them. As DNA, the CDR3 is TGTGCCAGCAGCCAAGAAAATCAGGGCTCCTATAATTCACCCCTCCACTTT. Its translation: CASSQENQGSYNSPLHF.

The DNA for the CDR3 is TGTGCCAGCAGTTTTAGGGGGAGAGGCAATCAGCCCCAGCATTTT. Translating gives CASSFRGRGNQPQHF. The rearrangement joins TRBV28 to TRBJ1-5; tentative D call: TRBD1 (6 bases). The germline V and J ends were trimmed by 3 bases and 2 bases, with 11 bases remaining between them. Germline-derived CDR1 and CDR2 are MDHEN and SYDVKM. The length of the CDR3 is 15 residues.

This chain uses TRBV30 with TRBJ2-2, with TRBD1 matching 7 bases. CDR3 length: 14 residues. Trimming cost V 6 bases and J 9 bases; bases outside gene matches: 13. Germline V gene sequence: CDR1 GTSNPN, CDR2 SVGIG (reference sequence). The CDR3 spells CACLGETGIRELFF. CDR3 sequence (DNA): TGTGCCTGTCTTGGGGAGACAGGGATTCGGGAGCTGTTTTTT.

The V call is TRBV6-5, the J call TRBJ1-3; possible D gene TRBD1, 5 bases. V shed 8 bases and J shed 4 bases, with 9 bases lying between them. The CDR3 runs 12 residues. The germline CDR1 and CDR2 sequences are MNHEY and SVGAGI. The CDR3 nucleotides read TGTGCCAGCCATCAGGGAGGAAACACCATATATTTT. The encoded protein is CASHQGGNTIYF.

The chain combines TRBV5-6 with TRBJ1-1; 9 bases map to TRBD1. The length of the CDR3 is 18 residues. Per the germline V gene, CDR1 is SGHDT and CDR2 is YYEEEE. V dropped 0 bases and J dropped 0; count of bases not matched to a gene: 9. DNA for the CDR3: TGTGCCAGCAGCTTGGCACCGGGACAGGGCCGCATGAACACTGAAGCTTTCTTT. Amino acid sequence: CASSLAPGQGRMNTEAFF.